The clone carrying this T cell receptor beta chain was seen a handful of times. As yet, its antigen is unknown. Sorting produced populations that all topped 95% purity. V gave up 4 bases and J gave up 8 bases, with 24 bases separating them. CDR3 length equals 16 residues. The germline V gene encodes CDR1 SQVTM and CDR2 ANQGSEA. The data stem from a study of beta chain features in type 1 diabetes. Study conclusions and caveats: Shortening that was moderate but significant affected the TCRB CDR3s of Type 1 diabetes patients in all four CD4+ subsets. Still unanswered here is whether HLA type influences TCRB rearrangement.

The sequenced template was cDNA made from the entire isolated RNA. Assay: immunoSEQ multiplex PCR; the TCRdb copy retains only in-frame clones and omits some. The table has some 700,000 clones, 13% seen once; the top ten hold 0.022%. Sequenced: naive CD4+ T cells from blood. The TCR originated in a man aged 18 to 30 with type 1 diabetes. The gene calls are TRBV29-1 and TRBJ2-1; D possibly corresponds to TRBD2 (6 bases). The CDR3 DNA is TGCAGCGTTGTAATGGGAACTAGCTTTGCTCCGGATGAGCAGTTCTTC. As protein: CSVVMGTSFAPDEQFF.